This TCR beta chain was observed in a study of blood T cell repertoires in COVID-19. About the research overall: Acute and convalescent COVID-19 samples came from the United States, Italy and Spain. PBMCs, B-cell-depleted T cells, or T cells provided the cDNA or gDNA that made up the material.

In the original workflow: Counts of nucleated cells, estimated from reference gene primer amplification, were obtained. Clones were read by immunoSEQ multiplex PCR, and TCRdb kept only the in-frame ones, dropping some. D and trimming were read from the DNA, whereas the V and J calls and clone size are those reported in that table. Of approximately 67,000 clones listed, more than 75% are singletons. CDR3 size: 16 residues. The germline CDR1 and CDR2 sequences are SGHVS and FNYEAQ. V was trimmed by 0 bases and J by 0 bases, leaving 10 bases between them. The sequencing sample was made of peripheral blood. The sequence derives from a man over 45 with active COVID-19. V gene TRBV7-6 combines with J gene TRBJ2-3, with D possibly being TRBD2 (6 bases). The CDR3 loop is CASSLAGGYSTDTQYF. The CDR3 DNA is TGTGCCAGCAGCTTAGCGGGGGGTTATAGCACAGATACGCAGTATTTT.